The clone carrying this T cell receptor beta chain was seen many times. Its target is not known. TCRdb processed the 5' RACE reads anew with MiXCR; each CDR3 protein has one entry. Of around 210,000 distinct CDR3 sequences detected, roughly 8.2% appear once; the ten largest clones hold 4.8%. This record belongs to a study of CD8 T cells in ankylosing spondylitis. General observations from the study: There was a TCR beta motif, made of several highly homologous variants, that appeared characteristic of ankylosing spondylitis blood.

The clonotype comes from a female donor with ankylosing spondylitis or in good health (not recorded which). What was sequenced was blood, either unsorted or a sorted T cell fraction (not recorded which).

The CDR3 DNA reads TGTGCCAGCAGTTACTCGCAAGTTGAGCAGTTCTTC. This sequence encodes CASSYSQVEQFF. The chain combines TRBV6-2 or TRBV6-3 with TRBJ2-1; D call uncertain. The length of the CDR3 is 12 residues. Germline V gene data show CDR1 as MNHEY and CDR2 as SVGEGT. V lost 0 bases, J lost 9 bases, and 6 bases lay in between.